The next 23 T cell receptor beta chains were all read from a single sample in a study of cytomegalovirus exposure and HLA in healthy donors. In the PCR, 60 Vbeta and 13 Jbeta primers were used. Assay used: immunoSEQ multiplex PCR; TCRdb lists only in-frame clones, some missing. The data contain around 150,000 clones, roughly 70% of them seen just once; the ten biggest clones take up 4.2%. Input material: PBMCs. The receptors here all came from a man aged 50-59 years in good health and CMV-seropositive.

This sequence joins TRBV11-3 and TRBJ2-3, with 11 positions matching TRBD2. The CDR3 is 16 amino acids. Unmatched junction bases numbered 3, after V lost 1 base and J lost 3 bases. The V gene's germline CDR1 is SGHNT and CDR2 YENEEA. The CDR3 DNA follows: TGTGCCAGCAGCTTAGGAGTAGCGGGAGGGACAGATACGCAGTATTTT. It encodes CASSLGVAGGTDTQYF. The full variable domain, completed using reference TRBV11-3 and TRBJ2-3, is EAGVVQSPRYKIIEKKQPVAFWCNPISGHNTLYWYLQNLGQGPELLIRYENEEAVDDSQLPKDRFSAERLKGVDSTLKIQPAELGDSAVYLCASSLGVAGGTDTQYFGPGTRLTVL.

The gene calls are TRBV11-3 and TRBJ2-7, with D uncertain. Germline loops: CDR1 SGHNT, CDR2 YENEEA. Trimming shortened V by 1 base and J by 4 bases, and 8 bases separated the two germline ends. The CDR3 length is 13 residues. The CDR3 DNA reads as TGTGCCAGCAGCTTAGGTTCCCAATACGAGCAGTACTTC. The encoded protein is CASSLGSQYEQYF. The full variable domain, with the rest looked up from reference TRBV11-3 and TRBJ2-7, is EAGVVQSPRYKIIEKKQPVAFWCNPISGHNTLYWYLQNLGQGPELLIRYENEEAVDDSQLPKDRFSAERLKGVDSTLKIQPAELGDSAVYLCASSLGSQYEQYFGPGTRLTVT.

The V gene is TRBV28, the J gene TRBJ1-5; weak D call: TRBD1 (6 bases). V gave up 1 base and J gave up 2 bases, with 9 bases separating them. Germline V lookup: CDR1 MDHEN, CDR2 SYDVKM. The CDR3 is made up of 15 amino acids. CDR3 sequence: CASSLYAGGNQPQHF. The CDR3 region has the DNA TGTGCCAGCAGTTTATACGCAGGGGGCAATCAGCCCCAGCATTTT.

V is TRBV2 and J is TRBJ1-2; the D gene is possibly TRBD1 (6 bases). CDR1 SNHLY and CDR2 FYNNEI come from the germline V gene. Trimming removed 0 bases from V and 9 bases from J, with 17 bases in between. The CDR3 totals 15 residues. The CDR3 DNA follows: TGTGCCAGCAGTGAAGCAGGGGGATGGCGATCGAGCTACACCTTC. Translating gives CASSEAGGWRSSYTF.

About this clone: This sample also contains other DNA sequences that code for the same CDR3. The J gene is TRBJ2-2, the V gene TRBV2; D not resolved. Germline-derived CDR1 and CDR2 are SNHLY and FYNNEI. The V and J ends lost 7 bases and 6 bases respectively, with 9 bases between them. This CDR3 is 12 amino acids long. The CDR3 sequence is CASNQEPGELFF. CDR3 nucleotide sequence: TGTGCCAGCAACCAAGAGCCCGGGGAGCTGTTTTTT.

V gene TRBV5-5 combines with J gene TRBJ2-3, with 11 bases matching TRBD1. J gave up 3 bases and V 4 bases, and 10 bases lay outside the gene matches. This CDR3 spans 17 amino acids. Germline values: CDR1 SGHKS, CDR2 YYEKEE (reference sequence). This CDR3 is CASSKRTGGGGTDTQYF. The CDR3 DNA reads TGTGCCAGCAGCAAAAGGACAGGGGGCGGTGGGACAGATACGCAGTATTTT.

The rearrangement joins TRBV4-1 to TRBJ1-2; a possible D gene is TRBD1 (5 bases). Germline V gene lookup returns CDR1 MGHRA and CDR2 YSYEKL. The CDR3 is 14 residues long. V shed 0 bases and J shed 2 bases, with 7 bases lying between them. The CDR3 nucleotides are TGCGCCAGCAGCCAAGATGGGGGGAACTATGGCTACACCTTC. It is translated as CASSQDGGNYGYTF.

The V gene is TRBV2, the J gene TRBJ2-7; no reliable D call. CDR3 size: 11 residues. V dropped 5 bases and J dropped 2 bases, with 4 bases sitting between them. From germline, CDR1 is SNHLY and CDR2 FYNNEI. The CDR3 DNA follows: TGTGCCAGCAGTCCCACCTACGAGCAGTACTTC. Its protein product is CASSPTYEQYF.

J is TRBJ2-1 and V is TRBV29-1, with D maybe TRBD1 (5 bases). The CDR3 has 12 residues. Looked up from germline, CDR1 is SQVTM and CDR2 is ANQGSEA. V lost 7 bases and J lost 0, with 7 bases in between. CDR3 amino acids: CSGQSSYNEQFF. CDR3 coding DNA: TGCAGCGGACAGTCCTCCTACAATGAGCAGTTCTTC.

The V and J genes are TRBV2 and TRBJ2-2; D is undetermined. The length of the CDR3 is 15 residues. The germline CDR1 and CDR2 sequences are SNHLY and FYNNEI. V was trimmed by 3 bases and J by 0 bases, leaving 8 bases between them. The CDR3 here is CASSERHTNTGELFF. The CDR3 nucleotides are TGTGCCAGCAGTGAGAGACACACGAACACCGGGGAGCTGTTTTTT.

The chain is built from TRBV7-7 and TRBJ2-3, with D tentatively TRBD2 (6 bases). This CDR3 comprises 14 residues. Trimming took 3 bases from V and 0 from J, leaving 7 bases between them. Germline-derived CDR1 and CDR2 are SSHAT and FNYEAQ (reference sequence). The CDR3 coding sequence is TGTGCCAGCAGCTTTGGGACTAGCACAGATACGCAGTATTTT. Protein: CASSFGTSTDTQYF.

This chain joins TRBV6-1 and TRBJ1-2, with a tentative D call TRBD1 (6 bases). CDR1 MNHNS and CDR2 SASEGT come from the germline V gene. The CDR3 contains 12 residues. The V gene lost 3 bases and the J gene lost 7 bases, with 9 bases spanning the gap. The CDR3 sequence is CASSDGTLGYTF. DNA of the CDR3: TGTGCCAGCAGTGACGGGACACTTGGCTACACCTTC.

The chain carries TRBV6-5 and TRBJ1-2, with D possibly matching TRBD1 (6 bases). Germline CDR1 and CDR2: MNHEY and SVGAGI. V lost 7 bases and J 4 bases, leaving 19 bases between the germline ends. The CDR3 has 15 residues. DNA for the CDR3: TGTGCCAGCATGAGCAGGGGCGAATTCCCCTATGGCTACACCTTC. Its protein product is CASMSRGEFPYGYTF.

This chain links TRBV11-3 with TRBJ2-2; a possible D gene is TRBD2 (6 bases). Germline CDR1 and CDR2: SGHNT and YENEEA. The CDR3 length is 16 residues. V was trimmed by 5 bases and J by 2 bases, leaving 15 bases between them. The CDR3 region has the DNA TGTGCCAGCAGCCTAGTACGCGGGATAAACACCGGGGAGCTGTTTTTT. Its translation is CASSLVRGINTGELFF.

The chain uses TRBV7-3 and TRBJ2-6; TRBD1 might be the D (6 bases). This CDR3 is built from 16 residues. Germline V gene sequence: CDR1 SGHTA, CDR2 FQGTGA. Trimming stripped 3 bases from V and 0 bases from J, with 9 bases between. CDR3: CASSLDRRSGANVLTF. Here the CDR3 DNA reads TGTGCCAGCAGCTTGGACAGACGCTCTGGGGCCAACGTCCTGACTTTC. The complete variable domain, with remaining parts taken from reference TRBV7-3 and TRBJ2-6, reads GAGVSQTPSNKVTEKGKYVELRCDPISGHTALYWYRQSLGQGPEFLIYFQGTGAADDSGLPNDRFFAVRPEGSVSTLKIQRTERGDSAVYLCASSLDRRSGANVLTFGAGSRLTVL.

The chain employs TRBV29-1 and TRBJ1-2; 7 bases map to TRBD1. Losses at the gene ends were 6 bases for V and 2 bases for J; bases not matched to a gene: 15. The CDR3 has 16 residues. The germline V gene encodes CDR1 SQVTM and CDR2 ANQGSEA. The CDR3 DNA reads as TGCAGCGTGGCCGGGACAGCTCAAGGGGGGAACTATGGCTACACCTTC. Translation gives CSVAGTAQGGNYGYTF.

There are a few counts of this clone. The chain couples TRBV5-1 to TRBJ2-5; the match to TRBD2 covers 10 bases. This CDR3 contains 16 residues. CDR1 and CDR2 from the germline V gene are SGHRS and YFSETQ. V lost 4 bases and J lost 4; bases outside the gene matches: 10. As DNA, the CDR3 is TGCGCCAGCAGCCCCAGCGGGGGGGGTCGGGGAGAGACCCAGTACTTC. Protein: CASSPSGGGRGETQYF. The variable domain in full, completed from reference TRBV5-1 and TRBJ2-5, reads KAGVTQTPRYLIKTRGQQVTLSCSPISGHRSVSWYQQTPGQGLQFLFEYFSETQRNKGNFPGRFSGRQFSNSRSEMNVSTLELGDSALYLCASSPSGGGRGETQYFGPGTRLLVL.

The genes are TRBV4-2 and TRBJ2-6, with TRBD2 as a possible D gene (7 bases). This CDR3 contains 19 residues. Germline loops: CDR1 LGHNA, CDR2 YNFKEQ. V dropped 2 bases and J dropped 0 bases, with 17 bases sitting between them. In DNA form, the CDR3 reads TGTGCCAGCAGCCAACGGGGGCTAGCGGTTACCTCTGGGGCCAACGTCCTGACTTTC. Translated: CASSQRGLAVTSGANVLTF.

V and J are TRBV20-1 and TRBJ2-7; 7 nucleotides agree with TRBD1. The CDR3 has 11 amino acids. With V trimmed by 4 bases and J by 6 bases, 3 bases remained unmatched. Germline V gives CDR1 DFQATT, CDR2 SNEGSKA (reference sequence). CDR3 residues: CSATTGIEQYF. The CDR3 DNA sequence: TGCAGTGCTACGACAGGGATCGAGCAGTACTTC.

The genes are TRBV7-8 and TRBJ2-3, with TRBD1 identical over 11 bases. V lost 1 base and J lost 5; bases outside the gene matches: 11. Germline CDR1 SGHVS, CDR2 FQNEAQ. CDR3 length: 18 amino acids. The CDR3 reads CASSLGTLGQGAEDTQYF. Here the CDR3 DNA reads TGTGCCAGCAGCTTAGGGACCCTTGGACAGGGGGCCGAAGATACGCAGTATTTT. The whole variable domain, filled in from reference TRBV7-8 and TRBJ2-3, reads GAGVSQSPRYKVAKRGQDVALRCDPISGHVSLFWYQQALGQGPEFLTYFQNEAQLDKSGLPSDRFFAERPEGSVSTLKIQRTQQEDSAVYLCASSLGTLGQGAEDTQYFGPGTRLTVL.

The V and J genes are TRBV7-8 and TRBJ1-5; D gene ambiguous. Looked up from germline, CDR1 is SGHVS and CDR2 is FQNEAQ. The CDR3 has 13 residues. V lost 6 bases, J lost 5 bases, and 11 bases lay in between. CDR3 in DNA: TGTGCCAGCAGTTCCATCTCAGATCAGCCCCAGCATTTT. Encoded protein: CASSSISDQPQHF.

V usage is TRBV18 and J usage is TRBJ1-1; tentatively, D is TRBD1 (6 bases). The length of the CDR3 is 15 residues. CDR1 KGHSH and CDR2 LQKENI come from the germline V gene. With 5 bases removed from V and 0 bases from J, the gap between germline ends came to 13 bases. The CDR3 DNA is TGTGCCAGCTCATCATCGGGACACATGAACACTGAAGCTTTCTTT. This codes for CASSSSGHMNTEAFF. Full variable domain (remainder filled in from reference TRBV18 and TRBJ1-1): NAGVMQNPRHLVRRRGQEARLRCSPMKGHSHVYWYRQLPEEGLKFMVYLQKENIIDESGMPKERFSAEFPKEGPSILRIQQVVRGDSAAYFCASSSSGHMNTEAFFGQGTRLTVV.

The chain joins TRBV5-5 to TRBJ1-2; D gene uncertain. V lost 0 bases and J 1 base, leaving 4 bases between the germline ends. Germline CDR1 reads SGHKS; CDR2 reads YYEKEE (reference sequence). The CDR3 totals 13 residues. The CDR3 here is CASSLAVNYGYTF. CDR3 nucleotide sequence: TGTGCCAGCAGCTTGGCGGTTAACTATGGCTACACCTTC.